This TCR beta chain stems from a study of blood T cell repertoires in COVID-19. Original methodology: Nucleated cell counts were estimated from reference gene primer amplification. Sequencing used immunoSEQ multiplex PCR; TCRdb keeps in-frame clones, though not all of them. V, J and clone size derive from that table, while D and trimming were established from the DNA sequence. Among more than 150,000 clones, roughly nine tenths were seen once, and the ten largest hold roughly 0.95%. Germline V gene lookup returns CDR1 MNHEY and CDR2 SMNVEV (reference sequence). V was trimmed by 1 base and J by 2 bases, leaving 17 bases between them. This CDR3 comprises 17 residues.

The sequence was collected from a man younger than 35 with acute or convalescent COVID-19. The chain is built from TRBV27 and TRBJ1-1, with a tentative D call TRBD1 (5 bases). The sample consisted of peripheral blood. The CDR3 protein is CASSLFGAGSINTEAFF. CDR3 DNA sequence: TGTGCCAGCAGTTTATTTGGGGCAGGGTCTATTAACACTGAAGCTTTCTTT.